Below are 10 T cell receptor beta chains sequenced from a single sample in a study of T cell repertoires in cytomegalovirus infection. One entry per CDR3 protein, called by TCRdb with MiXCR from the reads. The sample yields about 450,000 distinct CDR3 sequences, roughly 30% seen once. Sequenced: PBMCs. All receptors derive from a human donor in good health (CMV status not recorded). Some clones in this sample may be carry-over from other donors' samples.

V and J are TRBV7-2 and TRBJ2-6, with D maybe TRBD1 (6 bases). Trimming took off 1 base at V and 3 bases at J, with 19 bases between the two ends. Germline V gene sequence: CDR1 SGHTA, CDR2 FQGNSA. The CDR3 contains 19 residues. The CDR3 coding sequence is TGTGCCAGCAGCTTAGGGGGGCCTCCCCTTATTAGTGGGGCCAACGTCCTGACTTTC. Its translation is CASSLGGPPLISGANVLTF.

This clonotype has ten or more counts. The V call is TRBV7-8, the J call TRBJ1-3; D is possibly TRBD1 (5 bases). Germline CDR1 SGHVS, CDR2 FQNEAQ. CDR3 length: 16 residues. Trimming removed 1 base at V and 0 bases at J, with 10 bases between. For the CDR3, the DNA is TGTGCCAGCAGCTTAGGAGCAGGGACCTCTGGAAACACCATATATTTT. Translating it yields CASSLGAGTSGNTIYF.

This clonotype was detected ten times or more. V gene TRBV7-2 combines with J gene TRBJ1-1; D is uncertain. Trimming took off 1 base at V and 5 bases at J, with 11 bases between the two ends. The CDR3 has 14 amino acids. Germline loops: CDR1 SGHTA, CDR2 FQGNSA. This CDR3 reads CASSLVWGGTEAFF. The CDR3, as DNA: TGTGCCAGCAGCTTAGTTTGGGGTGGTACTGAAGCTTTCTTT.

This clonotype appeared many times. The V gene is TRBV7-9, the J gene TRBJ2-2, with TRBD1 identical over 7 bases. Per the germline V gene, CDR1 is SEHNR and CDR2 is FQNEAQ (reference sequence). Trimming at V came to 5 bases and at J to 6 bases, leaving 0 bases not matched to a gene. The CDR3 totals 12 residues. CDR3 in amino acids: CASSQGAGELFF. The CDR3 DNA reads TGTGCCAGCAGCCAGGGGGCCGGGGAGCTGTTTTTT. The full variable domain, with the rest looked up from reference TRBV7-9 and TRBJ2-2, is DTGVSQNPRHKITKRGQNVTFRCDPISEHNRLYWYRQTLGQGPEFLTYFQNEAQLEKSRLLSDRFSAERPKGSFSTLEIQRTEQGDSAMYLCASSQGAGELFFGEGSRLTVL.

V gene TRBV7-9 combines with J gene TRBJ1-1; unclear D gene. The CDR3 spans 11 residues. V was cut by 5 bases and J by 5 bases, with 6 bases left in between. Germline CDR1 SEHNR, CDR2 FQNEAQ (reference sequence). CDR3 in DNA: TGTGCCAGCAGCCCCCAAACTGAAGCTTTCTTT. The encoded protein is CASSPQTEAFF.

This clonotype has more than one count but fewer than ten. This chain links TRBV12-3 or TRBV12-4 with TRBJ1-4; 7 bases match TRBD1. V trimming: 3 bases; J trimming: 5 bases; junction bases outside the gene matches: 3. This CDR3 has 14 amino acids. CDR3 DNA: TGTGCCAGCAGTTTGGGACAGCGCAATGAAAAACTGTTTTTT. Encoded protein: CASSLGQRNEKLFF.

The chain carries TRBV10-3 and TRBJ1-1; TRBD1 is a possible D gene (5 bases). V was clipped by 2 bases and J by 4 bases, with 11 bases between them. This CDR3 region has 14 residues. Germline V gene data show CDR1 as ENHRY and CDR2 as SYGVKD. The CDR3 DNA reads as TGTGCCATCAGTGAGCCAGGGTCTTCCACTGAAGCTTTCTTT. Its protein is CAISEPGSSTEAFF.

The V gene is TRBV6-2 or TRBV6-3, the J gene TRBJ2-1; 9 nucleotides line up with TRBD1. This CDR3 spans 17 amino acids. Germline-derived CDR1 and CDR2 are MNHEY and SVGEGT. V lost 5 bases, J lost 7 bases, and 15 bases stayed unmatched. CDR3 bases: TGTGCCAGCAGTAAACGCAAGGGACAGGGAAGGGGGAATGAGCAGTTCTTC. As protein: CASSKRKGQGRGNEQFF.

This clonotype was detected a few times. The CDR3 protein is CASSPNIPGPAETQYF. The CDR3 nucleotides are TGTGCCAGCAGTCCAAATATACCGGGACCCGCAGAGACCCAGTACTTC. The V gene is TRBV6-5, the J gene TRBJ2-5; D may be TRBD1 or TRBD2 (5 bases each). From germline, CDR1 is MNHEY and CDR2 SVGAGI. Between the trimmed V and J ends, which lost 5 bases and 4 bases, there was a span of 20 bases. This CDR3 region has 16 residues.

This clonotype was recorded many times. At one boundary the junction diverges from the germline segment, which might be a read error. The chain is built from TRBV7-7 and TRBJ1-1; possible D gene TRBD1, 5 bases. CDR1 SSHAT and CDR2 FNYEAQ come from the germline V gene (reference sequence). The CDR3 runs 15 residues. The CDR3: CASSLAEWGGSEAFF. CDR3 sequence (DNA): TGTGCTAGCAGCTTAGCGGAGTGGGGGGGGTCTGAAGCTTTCTTT.